These 14 T cell receptor beta chains share one sample of origin, sequenced in a study of blood T cell repertoires in COVID-19. Generated by immunoSEQ multiplex PCR, the TCRdb table keeps only in-frame clones and is missing some. The sample has over 45,000 clones; 90% are singletons. Input material: peripheral blood. These receptors were obtained from a man aged 65-85 years with acute or convalescent COVID-19.

The rearrangement joins TRBV18 to TRBJ1-6; 7 nucleotides match TRBD1. The CDR3 is made up of 15 amino acids. The V gene end was trimmed by 1 base and the J gene end by 7 bases; junction bases not matched to a gene: 4. In germline, CDR1 is KGHSH, CDR2 LQKENI. The CDR3 region is CASSPLPRGNSPLHF. The DNA of the CDR3 is TGTGCCAGCTCACCACTCCCCAGGGGGAATTCACCCCTCCACTTT.

The chain combines TRBV7-9 with TRBJ2-1; D gene ambiguous. This CDR3 has 13 amino acids. Germline V gene data show CDR1 as SEHNR and CDR2 as FQNEAQ (reference sequence). Trimming took off 7 bases at V and 4 bases at J, with 11 bases between the two ends. In DNA, the CDR3 is TGTGCCAGCACCTTCCCCCGTTACAATGAGCAGTTCTTC. It encodes CASTFPRYNEQFF.

The CDR3 loop reads CASSQDLGQLNYGYTF. The CDR3 coding sequence is TGTGCCAGCAGCCAAGACTTGGGACAGCTGAACTATGGCTACACCTTC. This rearrangement joins TRBV4-2 to TRBJ1-2, with 7 bases fitting TRBD1. The CDR3 is 16 amino acids. Germline loops: CDR1 LGHNA, CDR2 YNFKEQ. The V segment lost 0 bases and the J segment 2 bases; nucleotides outside the gene matches: 6.

The CDR3 spells CATSRERGWETQYF. CDR3 in DNA: TGTGCCACCAGCAGAGAAAGGGGGTGGGAGACCCAGTACTTC. The J gene is TRBJ2-5, the V gene TRBV15, with a weak D call TRBD1 (6 bases). V was shortened by 0 bases and J by 5 bases, with 10 bases between the two germline ends. The CDR3 consists of 14 residues. CDR1 is LNHNV and CDR2 is YYDKDF in the germline V gene (reference sequence).

The gene calls are TRBV5-5 and TRBJ2-5, with 10 bases that match TRBD2. CDR3 length: 14 residues. After removal of 5 bases from V and 5 bases from J, the junction contained 6 bases not matched to a gene. The germline gives CDR1 SGHKS, CDR2 YYEKEE (reference sequence). The CDR3: CASREAGGPETQYF. For the CDR3, the DNA is TGTGCCAGCAGGGAAGCGGGGGGGCCCGAGACCCAGTACTTC.

This chain connects TRBV2 to TRBJ2-5, with TRBD2 identical over 13 bases. This CDR3 has 15 amino acids. The germline gives CDR1 SNHLY, CDR2 FYNNEI. Trimming took 8 bases from V and 2 from J; bases not matched to a gene: 5. The CDR3 reads CASRRLAGGQETQYF. The CDR3 coding sequence is TGTGCCAGCCGAAGACTAGCGGGGGGACAAGAGACCCAGTACTTC.

V is TRBV6-5 and J is TRBJ1-1; no clear D. The CDR3 has 13 residues. Trimming took off 6 bases at V and 1 base at J, with 9 bases between the two ends. Germline values: CDR1 MNHEY, CDR2 SVGAGI. The CDR3 nucleotides are TGTGCCAGCAGACTTAGACAGAACACTGAAGCTTTCTTT. As protein: CASRLRQNTEAFF.

The genes are TRBV7-3 and TRBJ2-3; a possible D gene is TRBD2 (7 bases). Trimming took off 2 bases at V and 1 base at J, with 10 bases between the two ends. The germline CDR1 and CDR2 sequences are SGHTA and FQGTGA. The CDR3 totals 15 residues. Here the CDR3 reads CASSLGGGRTDTQYF. The DNA for the CDR3 is TGTGCCAGCAGCTTAGGCGGGGGCCGCACAGATACGCAGTATTTT. Drawing the rest from reference TRBV7-3 and TRBJ2-3, the complete variable domain is GAGVSQTPSNKVTEKGKYVELRCDPISGHTALYWYRQSLGQGPEFLIYFQGTGAADDSGLPNDRFFAVRPEGSVSTLKIQRTERGDSAVYLCASSLGGGRTDTQYFGPGTRLTVL.

V gene TRBV7-8 combines with J gene TRBJ2-5; possibly TRBD1 for D (8 bases). Germline-derived CDR1 and CDR2 are SGHVS and FQNEAQ. V was clipped by 5 bases and J by 5 bases, with 24 bases between them. The CDR3 has 17 residues. The CDR3 spells CASSRGDGRGRWETQYF. The CDR3 nucleotides are TGTGCCAGCAGCCGGGGGGATGGCAGGGGGCGCTGGGAGACCCAGTACTTC.

The chain joins TRBV30 to TRBJ2-2, with a weak D call TRBD2 (5 bases). CDR3 length: 15 residues. Trimming pared 3 bases from V and 2 bases from J, leaving 13 bases between. Per germline, CDR1 GTSNPN and CDR2 SVGIG (reference sequence). The CDR3 protein is CAWSGGSGNTGELFF. As DNA, the CDR3 is TGTGCCTGGAGCGGAGGCTCGGGTAACACCGGGGAGCTGTTTTTT.

This chain connects TRBV5-1 to TRBJ2-1; 9 nucleotides align to TRBD1. V was pared by 4 bases and J by 12 bases, with 8 bases of the junction left unmatched. Germline assignment: CDR1 SGHRS and CDR2 YFSETQ. CDR3 size: 13 residues. CDR3 in amino acids: CASSGWTGVGQFF. As DNA, the CDR3 is TGCGCCAGCAGCGGTTGGACAGGGGTTGGGCAGTTCTTC.

The rearrangement joins TRBV11-2 to TRBJ2-5, with TRBD2 matching 9 bases. V lost 2 bases to trimming and J lost 3 bases; unmatched junction nucleotides: 1. This CDR3 has 14 amino acids. Looked up from germline, CDR1 is SGHAT and CDR2 is FQNNGV. CDR3 in DNA: TGTGCCAGCAGCTTACTAGCGGGGAAAGAGACCCAGTACTTC. Encoded protein: CASSLLAGKETQYF.

The chain is built from TRBV5-4 and TRBJ2-5, with TRBD1 matching 9 bases. This CDR3 is built from 14 residues. V lost 6 bases to trimming and J lost 5 bases; unmatched junction nucleotides: 8. Germline CDR1 is SGHNT and CDR2 is YYREEE (reference sequence). CDR3 region: CASNRQGGRETQYF. The CDR3 nucleotides read TGTGCCAGCAACCGACAGGGGGGTAGGGAGACCCAGTACTTC. Filled out from reference TRBV5-4 and TRBJ2-5, the complete variable domain reads ETGVTQSPTHLIKTRGQQVTLRCSSQSGHNTVSWYQQALGQGPQFIFQYYREEENGRGNFPPRFSGLQFPNYSSELNVNALELDDSALYLCASNRQGGRETQYFGPGTRLLVL.

The V gene is TRBV7-3, the J gene TRBJ2-3, with unresolved D. Trimming cost V 4 bases and J 0 bases, with 14 bases left between them. The germline CDR1 and CDR2 sequences are SGHTA and FQGTGA. This CDR3 has 16 residues. DNA of the CDR3: TGTGCCAGCAGCTCGCTCGGAGCCTCTAGCACAGATACGCAGTATTTT. This translates into CASSSLGASSTDTQYF.